The next 2 T cell receptor beta chains were all read from a single sample in a study of Graves' ophthalmopathy and Graves' hyperthyroidism. Transcripts of RNA were the source for amplifying TCR beta CDR3 regions. Following a first-round RT-PCR that used HTBI primers, a second-round multiplex PCR was carried out. TCRdb itself ran the multiplex PCR reads through MiXCR, one entry per CDR3 protein. The sample includes almost 750,000 distinct CDR3 sequences, about 44% of them seen just once. The sequenced material came from peripheral blood. These receptor sequences come from an adult man with Graves' ophthalmopathy.

The sample holds many counts of this clonotype. The CDR3 bases are TGCAGCGCCGGGAACACCGGGGAGCTGTTTTTT. The encoded protein is CSAGNTGELFF. The chain is built from TRBV29-1 and TRBJ2-2; no clear D. Trimming pared 7 bases from V and 1 base from J, leaving 4 bases between. CDR3 length: 11 residues. CDR1 and CDR2 from the germline V gene are SQVTM and ANQGSEA.

This clonotype was observed many times. The genes are TRBV29-1 and TRBJ2-5; 9 nucleotides align to TRBD2. This CDR3 contains 14 residues. Germline CDR1 and CDR2: SQVTM and ANQGSEA. Unmatched junction bases numbered 6, after V lost 3 bases and J lost 4 bases. The CDR3 DNA reads as TGCAGCGTTGATGGGCGGGAGGGTGGAGAGACCCAGTACTTC. It codes for CSVDGREGGETQYF.